The source of this T cell receptor (beta chain) is a study of CD8+CD57+ T cells in acquired aplastic anemia (dated by TCRdb to the late 2010s). For the study in its entirety: On average, sorted CD4+ and CD8+ cells yielded 2.5 to 3.5 ug of extracted DNA, with a range of roughly 0.17 to 30 ug. CD8+CD57+ expansion was defined as a frequency above the mean frequency observed in healthy subjects. What the study reported, not specific to this receptor: Fewer than 30 CD8+ CDR3 sequences were found in both patients and controls but appeared to be highly expressed in patients and within the immunodominant clones of the patients. CD8+ Simpson's diversity did not differ significantly between patients and healthy controls (P=0.060).

CDR1 and CDR2 are read off the germline V gene as SGHRS and YFSETQ. Spanning cysteine to phenylalanine, the CDR3 consists of 15 amino acids. Only the CDR3 part of the read is kept: 45 bases, read in frame from the first base. The trim is 5 bases for V and 5 bases for J, with a gap of 19 bases between the germline ends. Flow cytometry had shown CD8+CD57+ cell expansion in the patients selected for sequencing. Every patient had severe acquired aplastic anemia, diagnosed using the International Study of Aplastic Anemia and Agranulocytosis and Camitta criteria. No therapy had been received by the patients at the time of blood sampling. TCR repertoires of sorted CD4+ and CD8+ blood T cells from severe aplastic anemia patients and healthy subjects were deep-sequenced in the study. Patients were enrolled in the USA under clinicaltrials.gov protocols 00001620, 01623167, 00001397, 00071045, 00081523 and 00961064. Ficoll-Paque density gradient centrifugation was used to isolate peripheral blood mononuclear cells. Before DNA was extracted, CD4+ and CD8+ T cells were sorted using either FACS or magnetic beads.

This clonotype was counted at least ten times. Its recognized antigen is unknown. Base qualities are not provided; no much larger clone lies one nucleotide away. TCR beta VDJ combination and CDR3 sequence profiling used genomic DNA as the template. TCR repertoire sequencing was run on an Illumina HiSeq 2000. The authors' analysis ran thus. TRBV/TRBJ rearrangement plots, CDR3 size and DJ length profiles, and Simpson's diversity index were used to assess repertoires. The immunodominant clone was defined as the most abundant DNA sequence in deep sequencing data. CDR3 amino acid sequences were screened for sharing across subjects and compared with published repertoires and the VDJdb database. TCRdb reanalyzed the raw reads on its own, using fastp at Q25 for trimming and MiXCR for clone calling, and kept in-frame beta chains. One record per CDR3 amino acid sequence lists the most common genes and DNA. Here the V and J calls rest on TCRdb's processing, not on the authors' analysis. The sample table lists around 290,000 distinct CDR3 sequences, under 60% of them with a count of one. The ten largest clones capture roughly 1.2% of the sample.

The source of this sequence is a human donor with aplastic anemia. The sequence joins TRBV5-1 to TRBJ2-5; the D region is possibly TRBD1 or TRBD2, each matching across 6 bases. What was sequenced was sorted CD4+, CD8+, or CD8+CD57+ T cells (not recorded which) from PBMCs. The CDR3 protein: CASSLGGGLEETQYF. The bases are TGCGCCAGCAGTCTCGGGGGCGGATTGGAGGAGACCCAGTACTTC.